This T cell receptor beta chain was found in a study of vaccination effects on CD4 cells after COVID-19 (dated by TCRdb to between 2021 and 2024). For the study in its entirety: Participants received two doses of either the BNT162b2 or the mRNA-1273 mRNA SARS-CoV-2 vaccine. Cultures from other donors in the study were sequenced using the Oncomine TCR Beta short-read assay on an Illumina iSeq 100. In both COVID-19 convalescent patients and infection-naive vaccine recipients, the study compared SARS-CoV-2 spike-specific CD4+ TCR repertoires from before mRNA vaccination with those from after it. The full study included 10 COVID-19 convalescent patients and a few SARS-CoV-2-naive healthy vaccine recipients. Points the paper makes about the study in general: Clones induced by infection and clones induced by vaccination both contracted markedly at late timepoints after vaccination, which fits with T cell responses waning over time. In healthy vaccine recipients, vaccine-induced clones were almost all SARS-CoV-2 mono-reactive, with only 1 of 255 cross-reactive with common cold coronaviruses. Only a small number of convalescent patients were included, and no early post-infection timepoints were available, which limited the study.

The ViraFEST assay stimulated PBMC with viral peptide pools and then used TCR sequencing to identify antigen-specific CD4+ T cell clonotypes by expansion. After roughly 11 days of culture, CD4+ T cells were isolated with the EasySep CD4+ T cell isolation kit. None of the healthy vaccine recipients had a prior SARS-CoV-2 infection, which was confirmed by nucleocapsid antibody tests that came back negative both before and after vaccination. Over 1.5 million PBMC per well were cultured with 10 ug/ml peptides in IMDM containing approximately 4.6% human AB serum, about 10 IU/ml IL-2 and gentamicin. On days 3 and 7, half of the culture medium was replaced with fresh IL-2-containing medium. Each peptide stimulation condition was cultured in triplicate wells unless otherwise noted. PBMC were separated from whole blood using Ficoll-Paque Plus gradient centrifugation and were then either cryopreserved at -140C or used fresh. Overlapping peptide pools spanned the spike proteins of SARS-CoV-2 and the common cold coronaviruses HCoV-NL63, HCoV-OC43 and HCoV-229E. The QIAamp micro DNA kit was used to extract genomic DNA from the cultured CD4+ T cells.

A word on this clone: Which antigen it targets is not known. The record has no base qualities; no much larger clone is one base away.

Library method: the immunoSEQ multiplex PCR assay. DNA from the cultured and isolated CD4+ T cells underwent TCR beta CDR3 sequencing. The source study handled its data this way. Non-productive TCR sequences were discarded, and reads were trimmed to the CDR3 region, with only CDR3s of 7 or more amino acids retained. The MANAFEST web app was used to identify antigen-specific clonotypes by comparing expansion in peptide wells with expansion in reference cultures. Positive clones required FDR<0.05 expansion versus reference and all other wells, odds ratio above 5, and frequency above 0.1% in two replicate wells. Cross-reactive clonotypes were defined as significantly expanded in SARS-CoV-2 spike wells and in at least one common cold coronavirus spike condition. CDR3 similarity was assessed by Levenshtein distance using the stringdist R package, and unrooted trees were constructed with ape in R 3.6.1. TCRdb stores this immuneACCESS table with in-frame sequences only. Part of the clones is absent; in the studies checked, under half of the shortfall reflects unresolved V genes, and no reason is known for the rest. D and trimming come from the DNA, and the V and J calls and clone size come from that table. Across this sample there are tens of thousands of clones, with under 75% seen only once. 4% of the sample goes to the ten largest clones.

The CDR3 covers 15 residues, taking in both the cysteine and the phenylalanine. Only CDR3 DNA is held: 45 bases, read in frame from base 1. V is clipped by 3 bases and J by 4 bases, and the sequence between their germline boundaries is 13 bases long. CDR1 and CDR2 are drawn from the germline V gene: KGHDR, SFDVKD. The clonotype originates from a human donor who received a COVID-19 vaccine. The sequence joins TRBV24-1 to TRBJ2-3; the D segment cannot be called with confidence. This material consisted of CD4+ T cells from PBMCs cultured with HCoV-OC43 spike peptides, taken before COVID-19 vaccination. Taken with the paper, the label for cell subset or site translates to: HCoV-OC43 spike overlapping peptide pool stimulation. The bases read TGTGCCACCAGTGATGCCCTGACTTCGGCAGATACGCAGTATTTT. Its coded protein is CATSDALTSADTQYF.